Shown below are 30 T cell receptor beta chains from a single sample sequenced in a study of PD-1 blockade in classical Hodgkin lymphoma. Time point reported: cycle 4 day 1 (C4D1), after 6 weeks of nivolumab. No patient escaped relapse after autologous stem cell transplantation, and brentuximab vedotin exposure varied. Researchers used magnetic negative selection to pull out pure CD4+ T cells from thawed PBMCs. The data were produced by immunoSEQ multiplex PCR, yet TCRdb's version contains in-frame clones alone and is incomplete. Of tens of thousands of clones listed, approximately 65% are singletons. The input for sequencing was CD4+ T cells from blood, taken before the fourth cycle of nivolumab. These receptors all come from a human donor with classical Hodgkin lymphoma.

The chain couples TRBV11-2 to TRBJ1-2; D not certain. V lost 1 base, J lost 2 bases, and 11 bases lay in between. This CDR3 has 15 residues. CDR1 SGHAT and CDR2 FQNNGV come from the germline V gene. CDR3 loop: CASSLAPTVNYGYTF. The DNA of the CDR3 is TGTGCCAGCAGCTTAGCCCCCACTGTGAACTATGGCTACACCTTC.

V is TRBV5-6 and J is TRBJ2-2; 7 nucleotides line up with TRBD2. The CDR3 extends over 18 amino acids. The germline V gene encodes CDR1 SGHDT and CDR2 YYEEEE. V was pared by 1 base and J by 0 bases, with 9 bases of the junction left unmatched. As DNA, the CDR3 is TGTGCCAGCAGCTTGACCCTGGGGACTACCCCGAACACCGGGGAGCTGTTTTTT. This sequence encodes CASSLTLGTTPNTGELFF.

The chain carries TRBV5-1 and TRBJ2-5; D unresolved. In germline, CDR1 is SGHRS, CDR2 YFSETQ. Trimming took 0 bases from V and 2 from J, leaving 11 bases between them. This CDR3 is 15 amino acids long. Here the CDR3 reads CASSLAAGKQETQYF. CDR3 coding DNA: TGCGCCAGCAGCTTGGCGGCTGGTAAGCAAGAGACCCAGTACTTC.

The chain couples TRBV7-3 to TRBJ1-1, with TRBD1 matching over 7 bases. The CDR3 consists of 14 residues. Losses at the gene ends were 2 bases for V and 1 base for J; bases not matched to a gene: 1. Per germline, CDR1 SGHTA and CDR2 FQGTGA. The CDR3 sequence: CASSLAGGNTEAFF. The CDR3, as DNA: TGTGCCAGCAGCTTAGCAGGGGGGAACACTGAAGCTTTCTTT.

The chain has TRBV5-1 and TRBJ2-1; 8 bases fit TRBD1. Germline CDR1 SGHRS, CDR2 YFSETQ. Trimming took 3 bases from V and 5 from J; bases not matched to a gene: 10. This CDR3 has 16 residues. The CDR3 here is CASSSLTGESHNEQFF. Written as DNA, the CDR3 is TGCGCCAGCAGCTCCCTGACAGGGGAATCCCACAATGAGCAGTTCTTC.

The chain has TRBV27 and TRBJ1-4, with D possibly TRBD1 on 6 matching bases. Trimming stripped 6 bases from V and 13 bases from J, with 21 bases between. CDR1 MNHEY and CDR2 SMNVEV come from the germline V gene (reference sequence). The CDR3 has 14 amino acids. CDR3 sequence reads: CASSRQGRGSRLFF. The CDR3 coding sequence is TGTGCCAGCAGCCGGCAGGGGCGAGGTAGTCGACTGTTTTTT. The variable domain in full, with the rest retrieved from reference TRBV27 and TRBJ1-4, is EAQVTQNPRYLITVTGKKLTVTCSQNMNHEYMSWYRQDPGLGLRQIYYSMNVEVTDKGDVPEGYKVSRKEKRNFPLILESPSPNQTSLYFCASSRQGRGSRLFFGSGTQLSVL.

The chain joins TRBV5-1 to TRBJ1-1; D remains ambiguous. The V gene's germline CDR1 is SGHRS and CDR2 YFSETQ. This CDR3 comprises 15 residues. Trimming stripped 2 bases from V and 3 bases from J, with 14 bases between. CDR3 coding DNA: TGCGCCAGCAGCTTTATAACCTCTCGGGACACTGAAGCTTTCTTT. It specifies CASSFITSRDTEAFF.

This chain joins TRBV5-4 and TRBJ2-3; 9 bases map to TRBD2. CDR1 is SGHNT and CDR2 is YYREEE in the germline V gene (reference sequence). This CDR3 has 16 amino acids. V shed 4 bases and J 5 bases; nucleotides not matched to a gene: 11. The CDR3: CASSLLGLAREDTQYF. For the CDR3, the DNA is TGTGCCAGCAGCCTCCTTGGACTAGCGCGGGAAGATACGCAGTATTTT. The full variable domain, with the rest looked up from reference TRBV5-4 and TRBJ2-3, is ETGVTQSPTHLIKTRGQQVTLRCSSQSGHNTVSWYQQALGQGPQFIFQYYREEENGRGNFPPRFSGLQFPNYSSELNVNALELDDSALYLCASSLLGLAREDTQYFGPGTRLTVL.

The chain employs TRBV28 and TRBJ1-2; 7 nucleotides align to TRBD1. The germline gives CDR1 MDHEN, CDR2 SYDVKM. V shed 2 bases and J 8 bases; nucleotides not matched to a gene: 8. CDR3 size: 14 residues. CDR3 in DNA: TGTGCCAGCAGTTTACTGCAGGGGGTTAGCGGCTACACCTTC. Translating gives CASSLLQGVSGYTF.

V is TRBV7-2 and J is TRBJ1-3, with a possible D match to TRBD1 (5 bases). The CDR3 is 17 residues long. The V end was cut by 1 base, the J end by 0 bases, with 13 bases between. The germline V gene encodes CDR1 SGHTA and CDR2 FQGNSA. CDR3 nucleotide sequence: TGTGCCAGCAGCTTAGGACCAGGGCGCCTCTCTGGAAACACCATATATTTT. Translated, it gives CASSLGPGRLSGNTIYF.

The genes are TRBV4-2 and TRBJ2-4, with 8 nucleotides matching TRBD1. Germline CDR1 LGHNA, CDR2 YNFKEQ. Trimming removed 1 base from V and 8 bases from J; junction bases left unmatched: 16. The CDR3 is 18 residues long. The CDR3 sequence: CASSQANYDLATGDIQYF. The CDR3 DNA reads as TGTGCCAGCAGCCAAGCTAACTATGATCTAGCGACAGGGGACATTCAGTACTTC.

The chain employs TRBV14 and TRBJ2-7; no reliable D call. Germline CDR1 reads SGHDN; CDR2 reads FVKESK. This CDR3 is 13 amino acids long. Trimming cost V 1 base and J 3 bases, with 7 bases left between them. Here the CDR3 reads CASSQGRLYEQYF. CDR3 coding DNA: TGTGCCAGCAGCCAAGGCCGTCTCTACGAGCAGTACTTC.

The gene calls are TRBV6-4 and TRBJ1-6; D may be TRBD1 (5 bases). V was trimmed by 4 bases and J by 10 bases, leaving 17 bases between them. The CDR3 totals 15 residues. Germline lookup yields CDR1 MRHNA and CDR2 SNTAGT. This chain's CDR3 is CASSAEEGAASPLHF. The CDR3 bases are TGTGCCAGCAGTGCTGAAGAAGGGGCCGCATCACCCCTCCACTTT.

This chain links TRBV7-8 with TRBJ2-3; D call uncertain. Germline V CDR1 and CDR2: SGHVS, FQNEAQ. Trimming removed 6 bases from V and 3 bases from J, with 7 bases in between. The CDR3 is made up of 12 amino acids. The CDR3, as DNA: TGTGCCAGCAGGATGGAGACAGATACGCAGTATTTT. Translated: CASRMETDTQYF.

The chain joins TRBV18 to TRBJ2-3; the D is unclear. Looked up from germline, CDR1 is KGHSH and CDR2 is LQKENI. V gave up 3 bases and J gave up 4 bases, with 11 bases separating them. The CDR3 runs to 14 residues. Written as DNA, the CDR3 is TGTGCCAGCTCACCTCTTCATCCTCCAGATACGCAGTATTTT. This translates into CASSPLHPPDTQYF. The variable domain in full, with the rest retrieved from reference TRBV18 and TRBJ2-3, is NAGVMQNPRHLVRRRGQEARLRCSPMKGHSHVYWYRQLPEEGLKFMVYLQKENIIDESGMPKERFSAEFPKEGPSILRIQQVVRGDSAAYFCASSPLHPPDTQYFGPGTRLTVL.

J is TRBJ2-7 and V is TRBV19; 9 positions agree with TRBD2. The V gene's germline CDR1 is LNHDA and CDR2 SQIVND (reference sequence). This CDR3 spans 17 amino acids. Trimming at V came to 2 bases and at J to 0 bases, leaving 8 bases not matched to a gene. The CDR3 spells CASSISPSGGTSYEQYF. Written as DNA, the CDR3 is TGTGCCAGTAGTATAAGCCCCAGCGGGGGGACCTCCTACGAGCAGTACTTC.

V gene TRBV14 combines with J gene TRBJ2-7; 7 nucleotides align to TRBD1. The trim removed 4 bases at V and 5 bases at J, leaving 14 bases unmatched. The CDR3 consists of 16 residues. Germline assignment: CDR1 SGHDN and CDR2 FVKESK. DNA for the CDR3: TGTGCCAGCAGCCCGAACCGCCGACAGGGATCCCACGAGCAGTACTTC. It specifies CASSPNRRQGSHEQYF.

V is TRBV2 and J is TRBJ2-3; the D is unclear. The germline gives CDR1 SNHLY, CDR2 FYNNEI. CDR3 length: 14 amino acids. The V end was cut by 3 bases, the J end by 5 bases, with 12 bases between. CDR3 sequence: CASSELRIRDTQYF. CDR3 coding DNA: TGTGCCAGCAGTGAGCTGCGGATTCGAGATACGCAGTATTTT.

As DNA, the CDR3 is TGTGCCAGCAGCTCGCCACGTGTGAGACAGGGGGCGGGCGGCTACACCTTC. Its translation is CASSSPRVRQGAGGYTF. The gene calls are TRBV11-2 and TRBJ1-2; 10 bases are a match to TRBD1. J gave up 8 bases and V 4 bases, and 16 bases lay outside the gene matches. CDR3 length equals 17 residues. Germline CDR1 reads SGHAT; CDR2 reads FQNNGV.

The V and J genes are TRBV18 and TRBJ2-2; 8 bases agree with TRBD1. V gave up 3 bases and J gave up 1 base; unmatched junction bases: 1. The CDR3 extends over 15 amino acids. Germline loops: CDR1 KGHSH, CDR2 LQKENI. The CDR3 nucleotides read TGTGCCAGCTCACCCGGGACAGGGAACACCGGGGAGCTGTTTTTT. It yields the protein CASSPGTGNTGELFF.

This sequence joins TRBV5-6 and TRBJ1-2; no firm D call. The CDR3 is 14 residues long. V lost 1 base and J 0 bases, leaving 7 bases between the germline ends. CDR1 and CDR2 from the germline V gene are SGHDT and YYEEEE. DNA of the CDR3: TGTGCCAGCAGCTTGTCGTTAGCTAACTATGGCTACACCTTC. Its translation is CASSLSLANYGYTF.

The rearrangement uses TRBV4-1 and TRBJ1-4; 9 nucleotides agree with TRBD1. V shed 0 bases and J 4 bases; nucleotides not matched to a gene: 3. CDR3 length: 16 residues. Germline CDR1 reads MGHRA; CDR2 reads YSYEKL. The CDR3 loop reads CASSQDVGQGNEKLFF. The DNA for the CDR3 is TGCGCCAGCAGCCAAGATGTGGGACAGGGTAATGAAAAACTGTTTTTT.

The rearrangement links TRBV30 to TRBJ1-2, with a tentative D call TRBD1 (6 bases). CDR3 length: 15 residues. V was clipped by 3 bases and J by 2 bases, with 16 bases between them. Germline V gene data show CDR1 as GTSNPN and CDR2 as SVGIG (reference sequence). The DNA for the CDR3 is TGTGCCTGGAGCGTAGGACGGGGGGGCAACTATGGCTACACCTTC. Its protein product is CAWSVGRGGNYGYTF.

The genes are TRBV7-9 and TRBJ2-7, with a tentative D call TRBD2 (5 bases). The germline V and J ends were trimmed by 2 bases and 0 bases, with 20 bases remaining between them. The germline gives CDR1 SEHNR, CDR2 FQNEAQ (reference sequence). The CDR3 has 18 residues. The CDR3 here is CASSLPLMAGKPSYEQYF. The CDR3 DNA reads TGTGCCAGCAGCTTACCCCTGATGGCGGGCAAACCCTCCTACGAGCAGTACTTC.

This rearrangement joins TRBV2 to TRBJ2-1; D uncertain. Germline assignment: CDR1 SNHLY and CDR2 FYNNEI. Trimming shortened V by 5 bases and J by 4 bases, and 9 bases separated the two germline ends. The CDR3 length is 13 residues. CDR3 in amino acids: CASSLGQYNEQFF. The DNA for the CDR3 is TGTGCCAGCAGTTTGGGCCAATACAATGAGCAGTTCTTC.

The V call is TRBV11-2, the J call TRBJ1-1, with 7 bases that match TRBD1. CDR3 length: 14 amino acids. In germline, CDR1 is SGHAT, CDR2 FQNNGV. The ends lost 5 bases at V and 3 bases at J; junction bases unmatched: 6. CDR3 in amino acids: CASSEQQGYTEAFF. The DNA for the CDR3 is TGTGCCAGCAGCGAACAACAGGGGTACACTGAAGCTTTCTTT.

This rearrangement joins TRBV19 to TRBJ1-1; 8 bases align to TRBD1. J gave up 3 bases and V 5 bases, and 8 bases lay outside the gene matches. Germline-derived CDR1 and CDR2 are LNHDA and SQIVND (reference sequence). This CDR3 spans 15 amino acids. CDR3 nucleotides: TGTGCCAGTAGTTCTCGACAGGGGACCGACACTGAAGCTTTCTTT. This encodes CASSSRQGTDTEAFF.

V is TRBV18 and J is TRBJ1-2; TRBD1 aligns across 11 bases. V trimming: 3 bases; J trimming: 4 bases; junction bases outside the gene matches: 1. Germline assignment: CDR1 KGHSH and CDR2 LQKENI. CDR3 length equals 14 residues. The DNA for the CDR3 is TGTGCCAGCTCACCGGGACAGGGGGGCTATGGCTACACCTTC. This translates into CASSPGQGGYGYTF.

This clone was seen a handful of times. J is TRBJ1-5 and V is TRBV7-8; tentative D call: TRBD1 (6 bases). The CDR3 totals 15 residues. The V end was cut by 2 bases, the J end by 4 bases, with 12 bases between. Germline V gives CDR1 SGHVS, CDR2 FQNEAQ. CDR3: CASSLTDSVNQPQHF. DNA for the CDR3: TGTGCCAGCAGCTTAACGGACAGTGTTAATCAGCCCCAGCATTTT.

This clone is a singleton in its sample. This rearrangement joins TRBV4-1 to TRBJ2-5, with D possibly being TRBD1 or TRBD2 (5 bases each). The CDR3 contains 14 residues. CDR1 and CDR2 from the germline V gene are MGHRA and YSYEKL. The V end was cut by 3 bases, the J end by 7 bases, with 15 bases between. This CDR3 is CASSQGTNRGTQYF. The CDR3 coding sequence is TGCGCCAGCAGCCAGGGGACGAACCGAGGGACCCAGTACTTC.